The present TCR beta chain was sequenced within a study of blood T cells in healthy people across ages (dated by TCRdb to between 2014 and 2017). In the study overall: In model experiments, roughly one uniquely barcoded TCR beta cDNA molecule per two T cells was captured by template switching. Using deep sequencing normalized with unique cDNA molecular identifiers, the study measured how TCR beta repertoire diversity changes with age. The donors were divided into four age groups: young (average approximately 17 years), middle-aged (approximately 39), aged (about 61) and long-lived (about 80). To avoid experimental bias, donors of different ages were spread randomly across the sequencing lanes. The study analyzed two additional independent replicas of 1 million unique cDNA reads from the same blood draw for two donors, one aged 18 to 30 and one aged 80 or older. Study-wide findings and limitations: Total diversity estimates from one million sequenced T cells were considered lower bounds and underestimates. Because the CMV infection status of the donors was unknown, age-related changes in expanded clonotypes may potentially have been confounded. The percentage of naive T cells measured by flow cytometry correlated strongly with observed TCR beta diversity. Compared with the aged group, the long-lived group had more naive CD4+ T cells, fewer expanded clones and increased TCR diversity, suggesting age selection. Conclusive comparison of naive and antigen-experienced compartments was prevented by the profiling of bulk unsorted PBMCs. As age increased, observed TCR beta diversity per million T cells dropped in a roughly linear way, and a significant reduction was already evident by age about 40.

This clonotype was picked up a small number of times. Its binding antigen is unknown. Base-call qualities are not available, and no considerably larger clone is one nucleotide away. V loses 4 bases, J loses 2 bases, and the germline ends lie 12 bases apart. Reading the germline V gene (reference sequence) gives CDR1 SEHNR and CDR2 FQNEAQ. The CDR3 starts with the cysteine, ends with the phenylalanine, and has 14 residues. The CDR3 DNA has 42 bases and is translated from base 1. Systemically healthy Caucasian individuals from Russia, approximately 39 in total and aged about 6 to 100 years, were included as donors. Each donor gave ten milliliters of peripheral blood, collected into EDTA-treated Vacutainer tubes. Ficoll-Paque density-gradient centrifugation was used to isolate PBMCs, with at least 6.5 million per sample. Trizol reagent was used to extract total RNA from the PBMCs, yielding at least 6 micrograms per sample. For every donor, flow cytometry on a PBMC aliquot measured the percentage of naive CD45RAhigh/CD27high T cells.

To prepare the library, 5' RACE was applied. TCRdb lists the instrument as Illumina HiSeq 2500. A second PCR of about 6 to 12 cycles was performed with a sample-barcoded 5' primer and a J-beta primer mix. A template-switch 5' adaptor carrying 12 random nucleotides introduced a unique molecular identifier onto each TCR beta cDNA molecule. Each sample yielded at least 3 million CDR3-containing paired-end reads. First-strand cDNA was synthesized from all RNA with the Mint cDNA synthesis kit, primed by a TRBC-specific oligonucleotide. After uracil-DNA glycosylase treatment, a first 18-cycle PCR used universal primers M1SS and BC2_uni_R on all cDNA. In the paper's pipeline: Normalization of each sample was performed by random selection of 1 million high-quality reads, each carrying a distinct molecular identifier. Instead of being binned into consensus sequences, reads that shared molecular identifiers were thrown out. MiTCR, set to a Q25 quality threshold and the strictest error-elimination algorithm, was used for CDR3 identification, clonotype clustering and error correction. A nonparametric unseen species model with Euler transformation was used to estimate lower-bound total TCR beta diversity. Using fastp trimming at Q25 and MiXCR clonotype assembly, TCRdb reanalyzed the public sequencing data and kept in-frame beta chains. One record per CDR3 amino acid sequence lists the most common genes and DNA. The V and J calls follow TCRdb's processing rather than the paper's. For this sample there are 1.5 million to 2 million distinct CDR3 sequences; 28% appear just once. The biggest ten clones account for roughly 8% of the sample.

The sequence was obtained from a woman under 40 in good health. The chain employs TRBV7-9 and TRBJ2-7; confidence is insufficient to name the D gene. The sample comprised blood. The nucleotides read TGTGCCAGCAGCTCCCGAGGAGAAACCTACGAGCAGTACTTC. Its protein product is CASSSRGETYEQYF.